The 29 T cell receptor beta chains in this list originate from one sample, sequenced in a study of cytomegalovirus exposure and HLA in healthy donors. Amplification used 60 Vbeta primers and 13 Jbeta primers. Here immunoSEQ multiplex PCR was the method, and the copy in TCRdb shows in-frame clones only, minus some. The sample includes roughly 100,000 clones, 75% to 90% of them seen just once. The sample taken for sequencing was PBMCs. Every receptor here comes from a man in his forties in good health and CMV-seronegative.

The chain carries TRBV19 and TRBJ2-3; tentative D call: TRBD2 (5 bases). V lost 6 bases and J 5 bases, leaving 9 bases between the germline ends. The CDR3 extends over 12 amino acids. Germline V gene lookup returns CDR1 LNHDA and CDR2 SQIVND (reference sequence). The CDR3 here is CASRNRGDTQYF. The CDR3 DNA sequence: TGTGCCAGTAGGAATCGGGGAGATACGCAGTATTTT.

CDR3 in DNA: TGTGCCACCAGCAGAGGACAGGGGGACTATTCACCCCTCCACTTT. Translation gives CATSRGQGDYSPLHF. This sequence joins TRBV15 and TRBJ1-6, with 9 nucleotides matching TRBD1. CDR3 length: 15 amino acids. Germline V lookup: CDR1 LNHNV, CDR2 YYDKDF (reference sequence). Trimming at V came to 1 base and at J to 8 bases, leaving 3 bases not matched to a gene.

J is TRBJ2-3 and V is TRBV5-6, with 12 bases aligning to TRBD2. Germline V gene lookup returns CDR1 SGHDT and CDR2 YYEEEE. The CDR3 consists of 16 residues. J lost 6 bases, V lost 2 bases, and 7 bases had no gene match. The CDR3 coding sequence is TGTGCCAGCAGCTTACAGACTAGCGGGGGTTTGGATACGCAGTATTTT. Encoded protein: CASSLQTSGGLDTQYF.

The CDR3 reads CASSSPAGGPCNEQFF. CDR3 nucleotide sequence: TGTGCCAGCAGCTCCCCGGCAGGGGGGCCCTGCAATGAGCAGTTCTTC. V usage is TRBV12-1 and J usage is TRBJ2-1; the D call TRBD1 from the table was never checked on the DNA. TRBV12-1 is a recognized pseudogene. The CDR3 spans 16 residues.

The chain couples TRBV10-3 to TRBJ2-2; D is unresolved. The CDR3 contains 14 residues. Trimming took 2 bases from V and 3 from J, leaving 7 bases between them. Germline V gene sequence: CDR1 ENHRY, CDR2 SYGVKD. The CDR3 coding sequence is TGTGCCATCAGTGAGCAGGCAGACACCGGGGAGCTGTTTTTT. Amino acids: CAISEQADTGELFF.

CDR3 residues: CASSLGVGGTDTQYF. In DNA, the CDR3 is TGTGCCAGCAGTTTAGGGGTAGGGGGCACAGATACGCAGTATTTT. The rearrangement links TRBV9 to TRBJ2-3, with D possibly matching TRBD1 (5 bases). Between the trimmed V and J ends, which lost 5 bases and 1 base, there was a span of 14 bases. CDR1 is SGDLS, CDR2 YYNGEE, per germline. The CDR3 is 15 residues long.

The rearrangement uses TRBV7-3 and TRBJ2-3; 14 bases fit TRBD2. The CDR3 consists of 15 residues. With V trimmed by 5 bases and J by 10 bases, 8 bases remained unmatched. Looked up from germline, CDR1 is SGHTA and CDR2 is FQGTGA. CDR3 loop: CASSPGLAGGGAQYF. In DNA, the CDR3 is TGTGCCAGCAGCCCAGGACTAGCGGGGGGCGGAGCGCAGTATTTT.

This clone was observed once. CDR3 in DNA: TGCGCCAGCAGCTTGGCCGCACTAGCGGGGGGGCCGGTGGAGACCCAGTACTTC. Amino acid sequence: CASSLAALAGGPVETQYF. This sequence joins TRBV5-1 and TRBJ2-5, with 13 bases identical to TRBD2. The CDR3 sequence is 18 residues long. V gave up 0 bases and J gave up 5 bases; unmatched junction bases: 10. The germline V gene has CDR1 SGHRS and CDR2 YFSETQ.

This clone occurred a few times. This chain's CDR3 is CSVDIPGNEQFF. The CDR3 coding sequence is TGCAGCGTTGATATCCCGGGGAATGAGCAGTTCTTC. The chain uses TRBV29-1 and TRBJ2-1; possible D gene TRBD2, 5 bases. The CDR3 runs to 12 residues. Germline loops: CDR1 SQVTM, CDR2 ANQGSEA. Trimming stripped 3 bases from V and 7 bases from J, with 10 bases between.

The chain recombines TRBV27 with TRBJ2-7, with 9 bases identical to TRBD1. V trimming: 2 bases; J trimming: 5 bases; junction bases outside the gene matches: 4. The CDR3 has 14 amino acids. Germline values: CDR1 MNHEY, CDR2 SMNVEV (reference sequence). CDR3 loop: CASSLRGQGNEQYF. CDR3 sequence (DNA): TGTGCCAGCAGTTTACGCGGACAGGGGAACGAGCAGTACTTC.

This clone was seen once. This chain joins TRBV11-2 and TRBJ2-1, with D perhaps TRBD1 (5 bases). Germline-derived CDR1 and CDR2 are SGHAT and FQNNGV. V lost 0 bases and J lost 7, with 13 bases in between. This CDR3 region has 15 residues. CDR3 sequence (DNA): TGTGCCAGCAGCTTAGATCGTCTTGGGGCGAATGAGCAGTTCTTC. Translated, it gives CASSLDRLGANEQFF.

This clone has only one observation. The chain's CDR3 is CASSHRGDGGQYF. The CDR3 DNA sequence: TGTGCCAGCAGCCACCGGGGGGACGGCGGGCAGTACTTC. The chain couples TRBV11-2 to TRBJ2-7; 7 bases are a match to TRBD2. The CDR3 has 13 residues. Looked up from germline, CDR1 is SGHAT and CDR2 is FQNNGV. The V gene end was trimmed by 5 bases and the J gene end by 9 bases; junction bases not matched to a gene: 10.

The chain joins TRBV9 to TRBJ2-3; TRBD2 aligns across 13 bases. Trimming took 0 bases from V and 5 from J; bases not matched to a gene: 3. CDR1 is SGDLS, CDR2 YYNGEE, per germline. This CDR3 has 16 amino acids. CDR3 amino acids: CASSVVRTSGGDTQYF. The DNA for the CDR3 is TGTGCCAGCAGCGTAGTAAGGACTAGCGGGGGAGATACGCAGTATTTT.

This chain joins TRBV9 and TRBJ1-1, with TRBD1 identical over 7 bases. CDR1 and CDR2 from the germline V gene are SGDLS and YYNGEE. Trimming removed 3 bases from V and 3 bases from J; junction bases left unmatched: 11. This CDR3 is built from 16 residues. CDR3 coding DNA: TGTGCCAGCAGCGGAGACAGGGTCCTAGGGGACACTGAAGCTTTCTTT. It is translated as CASSGDRVLGDTEAFF.

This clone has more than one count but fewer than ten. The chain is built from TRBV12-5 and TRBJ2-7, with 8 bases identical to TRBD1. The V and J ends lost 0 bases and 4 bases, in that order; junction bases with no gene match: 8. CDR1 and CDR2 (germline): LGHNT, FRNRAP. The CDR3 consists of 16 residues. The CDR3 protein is CASGLVGQGIEYEQYF. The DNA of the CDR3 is TGTGCTAGTGGTTTGGTAGGACAGGGTATTGAATACGAGCAGTACTTC. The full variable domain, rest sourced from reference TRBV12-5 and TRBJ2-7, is DARVTQTPRHKVTEMGQEVTMRCQPILGHNTVFWYRQTMMQGLELLAYFRNRAPLDDSGMPKDRFSAEMPDATLATLKIQPSEPRDSAVYFCASGLVGQGIEYEQYFGPGTRLTVT.

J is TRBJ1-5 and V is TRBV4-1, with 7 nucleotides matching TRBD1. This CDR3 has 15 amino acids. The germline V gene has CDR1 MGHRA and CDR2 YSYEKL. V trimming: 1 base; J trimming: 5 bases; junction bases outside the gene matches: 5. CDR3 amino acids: CASSQGKGGYQPQHF. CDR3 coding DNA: TGCGCCAGCAGCCAAGGGAAAGGGGGCTATCAGCCCCAGCATTTT.

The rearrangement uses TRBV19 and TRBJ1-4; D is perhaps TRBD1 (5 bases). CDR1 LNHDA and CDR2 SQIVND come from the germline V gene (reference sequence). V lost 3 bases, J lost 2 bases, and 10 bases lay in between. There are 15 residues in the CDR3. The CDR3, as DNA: TGTGCCAGTAGTATTGATCCAGGGACTAATGAAAAACTGTTTTTT. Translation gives CASSIDPGTNEKLFF.

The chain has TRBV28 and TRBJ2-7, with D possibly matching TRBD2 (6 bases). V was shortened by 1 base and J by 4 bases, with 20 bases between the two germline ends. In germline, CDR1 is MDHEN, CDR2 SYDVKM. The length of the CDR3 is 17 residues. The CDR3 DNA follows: TGTGCCAGCAGTTTATCCCCGGGACTCGAGGGCAATTACGAGCAGTACTTC. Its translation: CASSLSPGLEGNYEQYF.

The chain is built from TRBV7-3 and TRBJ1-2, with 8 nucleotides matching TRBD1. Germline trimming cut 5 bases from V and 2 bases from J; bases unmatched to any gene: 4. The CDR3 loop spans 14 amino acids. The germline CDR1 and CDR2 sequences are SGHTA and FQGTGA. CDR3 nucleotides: TGTGCCAGCAGCCCAGGGGGCAGCAACTATGGCTACACCTTC. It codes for CASSPGGSNYGYTF.

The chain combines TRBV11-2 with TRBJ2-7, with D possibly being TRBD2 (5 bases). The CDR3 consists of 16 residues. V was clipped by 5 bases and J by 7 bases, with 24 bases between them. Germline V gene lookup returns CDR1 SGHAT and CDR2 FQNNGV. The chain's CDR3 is CASSPVPLEILNEQYF. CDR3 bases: TGTGCCAGCAGCCCCGTTCCACTAGAGATCTTGAATGAGCAGTACTTC.

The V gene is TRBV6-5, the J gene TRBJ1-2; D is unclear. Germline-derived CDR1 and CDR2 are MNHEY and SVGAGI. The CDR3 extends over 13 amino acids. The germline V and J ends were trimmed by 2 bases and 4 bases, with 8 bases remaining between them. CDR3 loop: CASSYGQIYGYTF. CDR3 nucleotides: TGTGCCAGCAGTTACGGGCAGATCTATGGCTACACCTTC.

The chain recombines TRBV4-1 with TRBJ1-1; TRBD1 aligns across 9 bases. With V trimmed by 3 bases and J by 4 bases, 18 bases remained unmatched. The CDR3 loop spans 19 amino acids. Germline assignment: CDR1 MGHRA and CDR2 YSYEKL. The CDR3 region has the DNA TGCGCCAGCAGCCACGCCGGCCCTACAGGGGGCCATGGGGGCACTGAAGCTTTCTTT. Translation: CASSHAGPTGGHGGTEAFF.

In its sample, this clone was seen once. CDR3 bases: TGTGCCAGCAGTGGGCAGGGTGAAAAACTGTTTTTT. Protein: CASSGQGEKLFF. The J gene is TRBJ1-4, the V gene TRBV6-5; weak D call: TRBD1 (5 bases). Germline V gene sequence: CDR1 MNHEY, CDR2 SVGAGI. The germline V and J ends were trimmed by 5 bases and 7 bases, with 8 bases remaining between them. There are 12 residues in the CDR3.

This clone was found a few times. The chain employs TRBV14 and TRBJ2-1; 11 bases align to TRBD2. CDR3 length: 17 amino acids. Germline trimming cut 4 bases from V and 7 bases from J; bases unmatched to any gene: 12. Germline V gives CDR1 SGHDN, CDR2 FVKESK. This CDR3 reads CASSLFSGGAFWNEQFF. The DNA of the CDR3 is TGTGCCAGCAGCCTATTTAGCGGGGGGGCGTTTTGGAATGAGCAGTTCTTC.

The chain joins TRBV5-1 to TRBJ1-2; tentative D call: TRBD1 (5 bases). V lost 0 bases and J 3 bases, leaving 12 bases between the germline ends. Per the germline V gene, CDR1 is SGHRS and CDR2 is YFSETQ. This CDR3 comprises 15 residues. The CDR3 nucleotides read TGCGCCAGCAGCTTGGGTTGGGGCAGGGACTATGGCTACACCTTC. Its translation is CASSLGWGRDYGYTF.

The CDR3 sequence: CAWSVLQLYGYTF. CDR3 nucleotides: TGTGCCTGGAGTGTCCTACAGCTCTATGGCTACACCTTC. The chain employs TRBV30 and TRBJ1-2; no clear D. V lost 0 bases and J 4 bases, leaving 9 bases between the germline ends. Looked up from germline, CDR1 is GTSNPN and CDR2 is SVGIG (reference sequence). CDR3 length: 13 residues.

CDR3 protein: CASSDRRGAGNEQFF. DNA for the CDR3: TGTGCCAGCAGTGATCGTCGGGGGGCCGGCAATGAGCAGTTCTTC. The chain carries TRBV2 and TRBJ2-1; the D gene is possibly TRBD2 (7 bases). Trimming shortened V by 3 bases and J by 6 bases, and 15 bases separated the two germline ends. Germline V gives CDR1 SNHLY, CDR2 FYNNEI. The CDR3 extends over 15 amino acids.

Written as DNA, the CDR3 is TGTGCCAGCAGTTCCCGGGACAGCCAAGAGACCCAGTACTTC. This codes for CASSSRDSQETQYF. The rearrangement uses TRBV6-5 and TRBJ2-5; 7 positions agree with TRBD1. The CDR3 loop spans 14 amino acids. V trimming: 4 bases; J trimming: 1 base; junction bases outside the gene matches: 3. Germline-derived CDR1 and CDR2 are MNHEY and SVGAGI.

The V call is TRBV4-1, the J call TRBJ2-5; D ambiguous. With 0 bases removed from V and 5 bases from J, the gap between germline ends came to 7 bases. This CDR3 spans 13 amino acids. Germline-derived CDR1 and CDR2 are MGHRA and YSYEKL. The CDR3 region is CASSQDWAETQYF. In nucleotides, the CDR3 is TGCGCCAGCAGCCAAGATTGGGCGGAGACCCAGTACTTC.